These 11 T cell receptor beta chains originate from one sample sequenced in a study of OX40 agonist ivuxolimab in advanced cancers. Libraries were prepared by immunoSEQ multiplex PCR; TCRdb keeps only in-frame clonotypes and omits some of them. This sample yields tens of thousands of clones, of which over 80% are seen a single time; 23% belongs to the top ten. The material was CD4+ or CD8+ T cells sorted from blood, obtained in a trial of the OX40 agonist ivuxolimab. The origin of the receptors is an adult with an advanced solid tumor such as melanoma, head and neck, liver or kidney cancer.

Only a few counts were recorded for this clone. The J gene is TRBJ1-2, the V gene TRBV7-2; the D gene is possibly TRBD1 (5 bases). V was cut by 4 bases and J by 4 bases, with 13 bases left in between. The CDR3 is 14 amino acids. Germline values: CDR1 SGHTA, CDR2 FQGNSA. The CDR3 region has the DNA TGTGCCAGCAGCTCGAGTGGGGCAGCCTATGGCTACACCTTC. Translating it yields CASSSSGAAYGYTF.

This rearrangement joins TRBV15 to TRBJ1-1; D is unclear. The V gene lost 5 bases and the J gene lost 1 base, with 11 bases spanning the gap. CDR3 size: 14 residues. CDR1 is LNHNV, CDR2 YYDKDF, per germline (reference sequence). Written as DNA, the CDR3 is TGTGCCACCAGCTTTATGGGCAGGAACACTGAAGCTTTCTTT. Translated: CATSFMGRNTEAFF.

CDR3 sequence: CSVEHRDYNYGYTF. The CDR3 nucleotides are TGCAGCGTTGAGCACAGAGATTATAACTATGGCTACACCTTC. The chain is built from TRBV29-1 and TRBJ1-2; D call uncertain. Trimming stripped 3 bases from V and 1 base from J, with 12 bases between. The CDR3 spans 14 residues. Germline V lookup: CDR1 SQVTM, CDR2 ANQGSEA.

J is TRBJ2-3 and V is TRBV7-3; D is possibly TRBD2 (7 bases). Germline CDR1 reads SGHTA; CDR2 reads FQGTGA. The CDR3 totals 19 residues. V was cut by 0 bases and J by 3 bases, with 22 bases left in between. CDR3 residues: CASSLTGGGAGAATDTQYF. Here the CDR3 DNA reads TGTGCCAGCAGCTTAACTGGGGGCGGGGCGGGAGCGGCAACAGATACGCAGTATTTT.

The chain joins TRBV7-9 to TRBJ2-5; the D call may be TRBD1 or TRBD2 (5 bases each). This CDR3 is 15 amino acids long. The V and J ends lost 5 bases and 2 bases respectively, with 15 bases between them. Germline lookup yields CDR1 SEHNR and CDR2 FQNEAQ (reference sequence). This CDR3 reads CASSLRDHPQETQYF. CDR3 nucleotides: TGTGCCAGCAGCCTACGGGACCACCCTCAAGAGACCCAGTACTTC.

The chain combines TRBV4-1 with TRBJ2-7, with 7 bases that match TRBD1. V trimming: 0 bases; J trimming: 2 bases; junction bases outside the gene matches: 4. CDR3 size: 15 residues. Looked up from germline, CDR1 is MGHRA and CDR2 is YSYEKL. The CDR3 protein is CASSQDRDRAYEQYF. The CDR3 nucleotides read TGCGCCAGCAGCCAAGACCGAGACAGGGCCTACGAGCAGTACTTC.

The J gene is TRBJ2-7, the V gene TRBV19; 7 nucleotides agree with TRBD1. V dropped 3 bases and J dropped 3; count of bases not matched to a gene: 8. Germline lookup yields CDR1 LNHDA and CDR2 SQIVND (reference sequence). The CDR3 has 15 amino acids. CDR3 coding DNA: TGTGCCAGTAGTATGTTCGGGACAGAGATCTACGAGCAGTACTTC. This sequence encodes CASSMFGTEIYEQYF. Complete variable domain (other parts from reference TRBV19 and TRBJ2-7): DGGITQSPKYLFRKEGQNVTLSCEQNLNHDAMYWYRQDPGQGLRLIYYSQIVNDFQKGDIAEGYSVSREKKESFPLTVTSAQKNPTAFYLCASSMFGTEIYEQYFGPGTRLTVT.

As for this clone: Other DNA sequences in the same sample also yield this CDR3. The chain carries TRBV27 and TRBJ1-1; no reliable D call. V was cut by 2 bases and J by 0 bases, with 7 bases left in between. The V gene's germline CDR1 is MNHEY and CDR2 SMNVEV (reference sequence). The CDR3 extends over 14 amino acids. The CDR3 coding sequence is TGTGCCAGCAGTTTAAAGTATATGAACACTGAAGCTTTCTTT. Its translation is CASSLKYMNTEAFF.

The chain links TRBV9 to TRBJ2-1, with 7 bases fitting TRBD1. The CDR3 has 16 residues. Germline V lookup: CDR1 SGDLS, CDR2 YYNGEE. After removal of 2 bases from V and 5 bases from J, the junction contained 10 bases not matched to a gene. The CDR3, as DNA: TGTGCCAGCAGCGTTAGGGGGCTAAGCTGGGACAATGAGCAGTTCTTC. Its protein is CASSVRGLSWDNEQFF.

DNA for the CDR3: TGTGCCAGCAGTTTGACTAGCGGGAGGCCATCGGGGGATACGCAGTATTTT. It specifies CASSLTSGRPSGDTQYF. This rearrangement joins TRBV7-3 to TRBJ2-3, with 13 nucleotides matching TRBD2. V shed 6 bases and J 6 bases; nucleotides not matched to a gene: 12. The CDR3 runs to 17 residues. The germline V gene has CDR1 SGHTA and CDR2 FQGTGA.

With regard to this clone: Since a much larger clone is just one base distant, this may be a read error. V gene TRBV5-4 combines with J gene TRBJ2-1; weak D call: TRBD2 (6 bases). CDR3 length: 15 amino acids. Germline V gene data show CDR1 as SGHNT and CDR2 as YYREEE (reference sequence). The ends were cut back, 0 bases at V and 4 bases at J, with 11 bases in the middle. The CDR3 protein is CASSLGPGLYNEQFF. The CDR3 nucleotides are TGTGCCAGCAGCTTGGGCCCGGGACTGTACAATGAGCAGTTCTTC.